This TCR beta chain came from a study of blood T cell repertoires in COVID-19. Study context: The study drew acute and convalescent COVID-19 samples from the United States, Italy and Spain. Sources were T cells, B-cell-depleted T cells, or PBMCs; the material itself was cDNA or gDNA.

CDR1 is MNHEY, CDR2 SMNVEV, per germline (reference sequence). V shed 3 bases and J shed 6 bases, with 11 bases lying between them. CDR3 size: 14 residues. This clone was recorded at least ten times. As handled by the study authors: Amplified reference gene primers provided the basis for estimating nucleated cell counts. TCRdb's table, derived via immunoSEQ multiplex PCR, lists solely in-frame clones and lacks some. Clone size and V and J calls were adopted from that table, with D and trimming inferred from the DNA. The sample yields roughly 300,000 clones, approximately 89% seen once. This receptor was identified in a woman between 45 and 65 years old who had recovered from COVID-19. Sequencing used peripheral blood. The chain links TRBV27 to TRBJ2-2; TRBD2 might be the D (5 bases). The CDR3 DNA sequence: TGTGCCAGCAGTTTTTCGGGGTTGTCCGGGGAGCTGTTTTTT. Protein product: CASSFSGLSGELFF.